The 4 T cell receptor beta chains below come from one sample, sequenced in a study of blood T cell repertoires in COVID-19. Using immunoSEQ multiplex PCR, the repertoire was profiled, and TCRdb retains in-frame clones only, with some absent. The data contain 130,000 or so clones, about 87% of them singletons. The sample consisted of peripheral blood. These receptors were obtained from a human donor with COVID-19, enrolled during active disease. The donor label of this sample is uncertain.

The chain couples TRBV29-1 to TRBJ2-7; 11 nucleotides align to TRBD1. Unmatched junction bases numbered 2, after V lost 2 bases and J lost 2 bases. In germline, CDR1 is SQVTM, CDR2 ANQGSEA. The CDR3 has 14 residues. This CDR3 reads CSVETGQGAYEQYF. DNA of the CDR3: TGCAGCGTTGAAACGGGACAGGGGGCCTACGAGCAGTACTTC.

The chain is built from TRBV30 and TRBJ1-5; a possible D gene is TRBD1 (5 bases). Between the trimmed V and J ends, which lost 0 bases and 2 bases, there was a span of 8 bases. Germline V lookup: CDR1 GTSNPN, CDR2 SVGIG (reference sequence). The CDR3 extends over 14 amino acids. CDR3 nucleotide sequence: TGTGCCTGGAGTGTAGCGGGGGGCAATCAGCCCCAGCATTTT. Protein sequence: CAWSVAGGNQPQHF.

The CDR3 sequence is CASSLERLEGEQFF. The CDR3 nucleotides read TGTGCCAGCAGCTTAGAAAGACTCGAGGGTGAGCAGTTCTTC. V and J are TRBV11-2 and TRBJ2-1, with D perhaps matching TRBD2 (5 bases). V was trimmed by 0 bases and J by 9 bases, leaving 12 bases between them. Per the germline V gene, CDR1 is SGHAT and CDR2 is FQNNGV. This CDR3 is built from 14 residues.

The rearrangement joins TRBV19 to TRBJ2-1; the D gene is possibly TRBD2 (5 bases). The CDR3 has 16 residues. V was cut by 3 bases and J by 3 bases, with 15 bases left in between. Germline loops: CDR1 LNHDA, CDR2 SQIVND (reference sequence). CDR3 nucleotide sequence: TGTGCCAGTAGTATGGAGGAGAACAGCCTCTACAATGAGCAGTTCTTC. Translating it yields CASSMEENSLYNEQFF.